This entry lists 17 T cell receptor beta chains sequenced from one sample in a study of blood T cell repertoires in COVID-19. The method was immunoSEQ multiplex PCR; TCRdb's version includes in-frame clones alone and lacks a portion of them. Among about 200,000 clones, about 90% were seen once, and the ten largest hold roughly 1.6%. The sample taken for sequencing was peripheral blood. The receptors shown here come from a man younger than 35 with active or convalescent COVID-19.

This clone was observed a few times. The chain is built from TRBV6-5 and TRBJ1-1; D ambiguous. CDR1 and CDR2 (germline): MNHEY, SVGAGI. V was cut by 7 bases and J by 1 base, with 10 bases left in between. The CDR3 is made up of 13 amino acids. CDR3 DNA sequence: TGTGCCAGCATGAGGGTAGGGAACACTGAAGCTTTCTTT. Its translation: CASMRVGNTEAFF.

This clone was counted a few times. This chain links TRBV7-2 with TRBJ1-5, with TRBD1 as a possible D gene (5 bases). Germline V CDR1 and CDR2: SGHTA, FQGNSA. CDR3 length equals 15 residues. Trimming removed 1 base at V and 5 bases at J, with 12 bases between. CDR3: CASSLGGQGHQPQHF. In nucleotides, the CDR3 is TGTGCCAGCAGCTTAGGGGGCCAGGGTCATCAGCCCCAGCATTTT.

This chain connects TRBV7-9 to TRBJ2-3, with D unclear. Per germline, CDR1 SEHNR and CDR2 FQNEAQ (reference sequence). Trimming removed 5 bases from V and 0 bases from J, with 3 bases in between. This CDR3 contains 12 residues. This CDR3 reads CASSLSTDTQYF. CDR3 nucleotide sequence: TGTGCCAGCAGCCTTAGCACAGATACGCAGTATTTT. The complete variable domain, with remaining parts taken from reference TRBV7-9 and TRBJ2-3, reads DTGVSQNPRHKITKRGQNVTFRCDPISEHNRLYWYRQTLGQGPEFLTYFQNEAQLEKSRLLSDRFSAERPKGSFSTLEIQRTEQGDSAMYLCASSLSTDTQYFGPGTRLTVL.

This clone occurred a few times. The genes are TRBV2 and TRBJ1-1; D unresolved. Germline CDR1 SNHLY, CDR2 FYNNEI. The CDR3 extends over 12 amino acids. Trimming took 8 bases from V and 1 from J, leaving 8 bases between them. The chain's CDR3 is CASDGWNTEAFF. In DNA form, the CDR3 reads TGTGCCAGCGATGGCTGGAACACTGAAGCTTTCTTT. Together with reference TRBV2 and TRBJ1-1, the CDR3 gives the full variable domain: EPEVTQTPSHQVTQMGQEVILRCVPISNHLYFYWYRQILGQKVEFLVSFYNNEISEKSEIFDDQFSVERPDGSNFTLKIRSTKLEDSAMYFCASDGWNTEAFFGQGTRLTVV.

This clone was counted a single time. The gene calls are TRBV28 and TRBJ2-1; 8 nucleotides match TRBD2. V was pared by 5 bases and J by 3 bases, with 6 bases of the junction left unmatched. CDR3 size: 15 residues. Germline V CDR1 and CDR2: MDHEN, SYDVKM. The CDR3 sequence is CASSLTSGGYNEQFF. The CDR3 DNA follows: TGTGCCAGCAGTCTCACTAGCGGAGGCTACAATGAGCAGTTCTTC.

The chain employs TRBV2 and TRBJ2-1; the match to TRBD2 covers 7 bases. CDR1 is SNHLY, CDR2 FYNNEI, per germline. The CDR3 sequence is 14 residues long. With V trimmed by 1 base and J by 3 bases, 0 bases remained unmatched. CDR3 amino acids: CASSEGTSYNEQFF. CDR3 DNA: TGTGCCAGCAGTGAAGGGACTAGCTACAATGAGCAGTTCTTC.

The chain links TRBV3-1 (or the pseudogene TRBV3-2) to TRBJ2-1; D remains ambiguous. In germline, CDR1 is LGHDT, CDR2 YNNKEL (reference sequence). Trimming removed 7 bases from V and 9 bases from J, with 10 bases in between. This CDR3 region has 11 residues. This chain's CDR3 is CASKQASEQFF. CDR3 coding DNA: TGTGCCAGCAAACAAGCGTCTGAGCAGTTCTTC.

The genes are TRBV19 and TRBJ1-4; D unresolved. V was trimmed by 8 bases and J by 4 bases, leaving 14 bases between them. CDR3 length: 14 amino acids. Germline CDR1 is LNHDA and CDR2 is SQIVND (reference sequence). For the CDR3, the DNA is TGTGCCAGTGCTAGGTCGGGGAATAATGAAAAACTGTTTTTT. Translated, it gives CASARSGNNEKLFF.

The genes are TRBV12-3 or TRBV12-4 and TRBJ2-2, with D hard to call. V was cut by 4 bases and J by 6 bases, with 3 bases left in between. The CDR3 contains 11 residues. CDR3 protein: CASSSSGELFF. For the CDR3, the DNA is TGTGCCAGCAGTTCTTCCGGGGAGCTGTTTTTT.

V is TRBV30 and J is TRBJ1-1; 10 nucleotides match TRBD1. V dropped 4 bases and J dropped 5; count of bases not matched to a gene: 4. The CDR3 is 13 amino acids. CDR1 is GTSNPN and CDR2 is SVGIG in the germline V gene (reference sequence). CDR3 loop: CAWTRDRGTEAFF. CDR3 nucleotide sequence: TGTGCCTGGACCAGGGACAGGGGAACTGAAGCTTTCTTT.

The V gene is TRBV9, the J gene TRBJ1-4; D might be TRBD1 (5 bases). This CDR3 has 14 residues. Germline V gene lookup returns CDR1 SGDLS and CDR2 YYNGEE. V lost 4 bases to trimming and J lost 8 bases, with 15 bases between them. CDR3 protein: CASSPHGGEEKLFF. The CDR3 DNA reads as TGTGCCAGCAGCCCCCACGGGGGTGAGGAAAAACTGTTTTTT.

This clone showed up just once. DNA for the CDR3: TGTGCCAGCAGCCCCGGGCAGGGGGCGCAAACTGAAGCTTTCTTT. Protein product: CASSPGQGAQTEAFF. This rearrangement joins TRBV5-8 to TRBJ1-1; 8 nucleotides line up with TRBD1. The CDR3 extends over 15 amino acids. Per germline, CDR1 SGHTS and CDR2 YDEGEE. The V and J ends lost 4 bases and 5 bases, in that order; junction bases with no gene match: 10.

The genes are TRBV5-1 and TRBJ1-3; 7 nucleotides align to TRBD1. Germline lookup yields CDR1 SGHRS and CDR2 YFSETQ. Trimming cost V 0 bases and J 3 bases; bases outside gene matches: 3. CDR3 size: 15 residues. CDR3 sequence (DNA): TGCGCCAGCAGCTTGGCGACAGGGAGTGGAAACACCATATATTTT. The encoded protein is CASSLATGSGNTIYF.

This rearrangement joins TRBV7-3 to TRBJ2-1; D is uncertain. Trimming pared 1 base from V and 9 bases from J, leaving 13 bases between. The CDR3 sequence is 14 residues long. CDR1 and CDR2 (germline): SGHTA, FQGTGA. The CDR3 sequence: CASSLNPQSSEQFF. DNA for the CDR3: TGTGCCAGCAGCTTAAATCCACAGTCGAGTGAGCAGTTCTTC.

A remark on this clone: Other DNA sequences within the sample encode an identical CDR3. The rearrangement joins TRBV14 to TRBJ2-7, with 11 bases aligning to TRBD2. Germline CDR1 reads SGHDN; CDR2 reads FVKESK. The CDR3 spans 16 residues. The ends lost 1 base at V and 2 bases at J; junction bases unmatched: 4. The CDR3 sequence is CASSQGGTSGTYEQYF. The CDR3 DNA sequence: TGTGCCAGCAGCCAAGGTGGGACTAGCGGTACCTACGAGCAGTACTTC.

J is TRBJ1-2 and V is TRBV3-1 (or the pseudogene TRBV3-2), with TRBD1 as a possible D gene (6 bases). CDR3 length: 13 residues. Germline V CDR1 and CDR2: LGHDT, YNNKEL (reference sequence). The ends were cut back, 1 base at V and 8 bases at J, with 11 bases in the middle. DNA of the CDR3: TGTGCCAGCAGCCAAGGGACAGTGGGAGGCTACACCTTC. Translating it yields CASSQGTVGGYTF.

The V and J genes are TRBV10-2 and TRBJ1-1; D is unresolved. Germline assignment: CDR1 WSHSY and CDR2 SAAADI. CDR3 length: 16 residues. Trimming took off 6 bases at V and 0 bases at J, with 17 bases between the two ends. The CDR3 bases are TGCGCCAGCAGGTTGGATGTTGGGCAGCTGAACACTGAAGCTTTCTTT. Translated, it gives CASRLDVGQLNTEAFF.